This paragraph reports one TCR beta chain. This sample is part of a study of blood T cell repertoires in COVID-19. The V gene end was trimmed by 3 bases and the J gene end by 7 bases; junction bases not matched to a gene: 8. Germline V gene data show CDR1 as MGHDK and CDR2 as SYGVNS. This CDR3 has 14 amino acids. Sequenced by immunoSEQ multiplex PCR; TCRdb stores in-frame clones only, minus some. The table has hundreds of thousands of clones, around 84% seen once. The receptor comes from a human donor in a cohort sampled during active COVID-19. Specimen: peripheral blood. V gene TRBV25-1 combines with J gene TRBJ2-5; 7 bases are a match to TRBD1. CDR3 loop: CASSDTGTVGTQYF. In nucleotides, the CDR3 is TGTGCCAGCAGTGACACCGGGACAGTTGGGACCCAGTACTTC.